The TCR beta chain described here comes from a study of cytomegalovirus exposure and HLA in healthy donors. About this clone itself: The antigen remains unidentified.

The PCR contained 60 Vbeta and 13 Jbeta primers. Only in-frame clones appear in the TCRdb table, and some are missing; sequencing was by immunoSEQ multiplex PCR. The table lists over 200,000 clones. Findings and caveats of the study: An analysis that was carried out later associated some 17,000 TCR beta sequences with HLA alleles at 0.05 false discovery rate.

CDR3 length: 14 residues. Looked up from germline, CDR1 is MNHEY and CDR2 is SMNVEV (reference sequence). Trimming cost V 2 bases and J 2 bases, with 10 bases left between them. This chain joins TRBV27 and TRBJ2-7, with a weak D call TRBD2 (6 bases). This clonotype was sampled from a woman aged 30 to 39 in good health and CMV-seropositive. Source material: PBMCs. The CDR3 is CASSLEEGTYEQYF. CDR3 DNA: TGTGCCAGCAGTTTAGAGGAGGGGACCTACGAGCAGTACTTC.